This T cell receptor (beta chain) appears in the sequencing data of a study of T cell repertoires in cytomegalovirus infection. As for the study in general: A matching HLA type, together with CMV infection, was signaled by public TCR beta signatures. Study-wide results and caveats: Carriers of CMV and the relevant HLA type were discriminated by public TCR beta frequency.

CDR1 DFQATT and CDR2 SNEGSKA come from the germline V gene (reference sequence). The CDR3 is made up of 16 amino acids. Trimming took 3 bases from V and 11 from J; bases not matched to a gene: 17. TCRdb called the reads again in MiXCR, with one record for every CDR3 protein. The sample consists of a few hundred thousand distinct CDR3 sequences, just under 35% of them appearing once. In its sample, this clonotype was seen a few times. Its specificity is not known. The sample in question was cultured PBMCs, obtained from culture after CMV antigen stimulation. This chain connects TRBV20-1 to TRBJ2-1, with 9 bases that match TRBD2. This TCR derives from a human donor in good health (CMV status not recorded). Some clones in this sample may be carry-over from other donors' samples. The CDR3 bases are TGCAGTGCTAGGCCACTGGCGGGAGGGCCGTTTGGGAAGCAGTTCTTC. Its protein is CSARPLAGGPFGKQFF.